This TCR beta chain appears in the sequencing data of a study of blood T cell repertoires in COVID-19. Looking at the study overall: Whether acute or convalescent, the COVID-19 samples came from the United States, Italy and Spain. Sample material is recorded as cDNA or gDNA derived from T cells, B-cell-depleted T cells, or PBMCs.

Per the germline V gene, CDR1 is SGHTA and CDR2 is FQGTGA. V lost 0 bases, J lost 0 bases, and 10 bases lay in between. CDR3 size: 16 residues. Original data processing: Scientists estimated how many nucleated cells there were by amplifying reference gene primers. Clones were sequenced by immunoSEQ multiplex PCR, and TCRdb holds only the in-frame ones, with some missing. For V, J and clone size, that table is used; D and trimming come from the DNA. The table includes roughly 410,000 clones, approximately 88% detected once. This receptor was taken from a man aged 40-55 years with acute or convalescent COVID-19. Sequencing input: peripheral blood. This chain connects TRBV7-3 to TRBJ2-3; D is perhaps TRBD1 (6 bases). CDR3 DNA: TGTGCCAGCAGCTTAACGGGGGCGACTAGCACAGATACGCAGTATTTT. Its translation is CASSLTGATSTDTQYF.